The 18 T cell receptor beta chains listed next were all sequenced from one sample in a study of beta chain features in type 1 diabetes. These TCRs' antigens remain unknown. The study, taken as a whole, reports: Shorter TCRB CDR3s, moderately but significantly so, marked every one of the four CD4+ subsets in Type 1 diabetes patients.

As every portion of the isolated RNA was reverse transcribed, the sequencing read expressed TCRB transcripts. Clones were sequenced by immunoSEQ multiplex PCR, and TCRdb holds only the in-frame ones, with some missing. Of about 25,000 clones in the sample, 49% were seen once. The sample consisted of stem cell memory CD4+ T cells from blood. The receptors were sampled from a man aged 25 to 45 with type 1 diabetes.

CDR3: CASSLAGLNTGELFF. DNA for the CDR3: TGTGCCAGCAGCCTAGCGGGCCTAAACACCGGGGAGCTGTTTTTT. This sequence joins TRBV6-5 and TRBJ2-2, with 8 bases aligning to TRBD2. V trimming: 6 bases; J trimming: 2 bases; junction bases outside the gene matches: 5. Germline lookup yields CDR1 MNHEY and CDR2 SVGAGI. The CDR3 contains 15 residues.

This chain joins TRBV14 and TRBJ2-3, with 12 bases matching TRBD2. Germline loops: CDR1 SGHDN, CDR2 FVKESK. With V trimmed by 2 bases and J by 4 bases, 1 base remained unmatched. The CDR3 has 15 amino acids. CDR3 sequence (DNA): TGTGCCAGCAGCCAACGACTAGCGGGGGCAGATACGCAGTATTTT. Its protein product is CASSQRLAGADTQYF.

The chain uses TRBV29-1 and TRBJ1-1; unclear D gene. The CDR3 is made up of 11 amino acids. V gave up 7 bases and J gave up 0 bases, with 6 bases separating them. CDR1 and CDR2 (germline): SQVTM, ANQGSEA. The CDR3 is CSATVNTEAFF. The CDR3 DNA sequence: TGCAGCGCCACAGTGAACACTGAAGCTTTCTTT.

The chain recombines TRBV5-4 with TRBJ2-4; TRBD1 is a possible D gene (5 bases). Germline V gene lookup returns CDR1 SGHNT and CDR2 YYREEE (reference sequence). Between the trimmed V and J ends, which lost 2 bases and 2 bases, there was a span of 8 bases. The CDR3 consists of 14 residues. CDR3 sequence (DNA): TGTGCCAGCAGCTTCCAGGGTACCAAAAACATTCAGTACTTC. It encodes CASSFQGTKNIQYF.

V and J are TRBV5-1 and TRBJ1-6, with 10 bases that match TRBD1. Germline V gene data show CDR1 as SGHRS and CDR2 as YFSETQ. This CDR3 spans 16 amino acids. Unmatched junction bases numbered 3, after V lost 0 bases and J lost 6 bases. The DNA of the CDR3 is TGCGCCAGCAGCTTGGGGAGGACAGGGGGTAATTCACCCCTCCACTTT. Protein product: CASSLGRTGGNSPLHF.

The chain joins TRBV19 to TRBJ2-2; possible D gene TRBD1, 6 bases. This CDR3 region has 16 residues. Germline V gene sequence: CDR1 LNHDA, CDR2 SQIVND (reference sequence). Trimming removed 1 base at V and 5 bases at J, with 14 bases between. Here the CDR3 reads CASSIVTGSGTGELFF. The CDR3 coding sequence is TGTGCCAGTAGTATAGTCACAGGGTCGGGTACCGGGGAGCTGTTTTTT. Supplemented by reference TRBV19 and TRBJ2-2, the full variable domain reads DGGITQSPKYLFRKEGQNVTLSCEQNLNHDAMYWYRQDPGQGLRLIYYSQIVNDFQKGDIAEGYSVSREKKESFPLTVTSAQKNPTAFYLCASSIVTGSGTGELFFGEGSRLTVL.

This clone was seen more than once but under ten times. The chain has TRBV7-9 and TRBJ2-7; 10 bases fit TRBD2. The J segment lost 0 bases and the V segment lost 5 bases, leaving 1 base of the junction unmatched. CDR3 length equals 14 residues. Germline V lookup: CDR1 SEHNR, CDR2 FQNEAQ (reference sequence). CDR3 nucleotide sequence: TGTGCCAGCAGCCGGACTAGCGGCTCCTACGAGCAGTACTTC. Translating it yields CASSRTSGSYEQYF.

V and J are TRBV12-5 and TRBJ2-2, with D tentatively TRBD2 (7 bases). Germline assignment: CDR1 LGHNT and CDR2 FRNRAP. Trimming removed 5 bases at V and 10 bases at J, with 23 bases between. The CDR3 sequence is 16 residues long. The CDR3 sequence: CASGTQLGGVSTELFF. CDR3 nucleotides: TGTGCTAGTGGTACACAATTAGGGGGGGTTTCCACGGAGCTGTTTTTT.

This clone showed up just a few times. The chain employs TRBV14 and TRBJ2-2; weak D call: TRBD1 (6 bases). V was clipped by 1 base and J by 4 bases, with 13 bases between them. The CDR3 is made up of 16 amino acids. CDR1 is SGHDN and CDR2 is FVKESK in the germline V gene. The CDR3 DNA follows: TGTGCCAGCAGCCAAGTCAGGGGCGCGGTCACCGGGGAGCTGTTTTTT. This sequence encodes CASSQVRGAVTGELFF.

The chain has TRBV5-1 and TRBJ2-3; TRBD2 matches at 8 bases. J was trimmed by 5 bases and V by 8 bases; bases with no gene match: 10. Germline CDR1 is SGHRS and CDR2 is YFSETQ. CDR3 length equals 14 residues. The CDR3 here is CASYTAGVQDTQYF. CDR3 nucleotides: TGCGCCAGTTATACAGCGGGAGTCCAAGATACGCAGTATTTT. Together with reference TRBV5-1 and TRBJ2-3, the CDR3 gives the full variable domain: KAGVTQTPRYLIKTRGQQVTLSCSPISGHRSVSWYQQTPGQGLQFLFEYFSETQRNKGNFPGRFSGRQFSNSRSEMNVSTLELGDSALYLCASYTAGVQDTQYFGPGTRLTVL.

Concerning this clone: Other DNA sequences in the sample encode the same CDR3. The chain employs TRBV19 and TRBJ2-6; 7 nucleotides line up with TRBD1. V was pared by 9 bases and J by 0 bases, with 11 bases of the junction left unmatched. CDR3 length: 17 amino acids. Germline values: CDR1 LNHDA, CDR2 SQIVND (reference sequence). The DNA of the CDR3 is TGTGCCAGCAGTCCAACAGGGGTTAGCTCTGGGGCCAACGTCCTGACTTTC. It is translated as CASSPTGVSSGANVLTF.

This sequence joins TRBV6-1 and TRBJ2-6; the D gene is possibly TRBD1 (5 bases). Per the germline V gene, CDR1 is MNHNS and CDR2 is SASEGT. This CDR3 contains 19 residues. The V gene lost 3 bases and the J gene lost 0 bases, with 18 bases spanning the gap. The CDR3 coding sequence is TGTGCCAGCAGTGACCCCCAGGGAACATACCTCTCTGGGGCCAACGTCCTGACTTTC. It codes for CASSDPQGTYLSGANVLTF.

The chain is built from TRBV7-2 and TRBJ2-5; TRBD2 aligns across 14 bases. Trimming took 6 bases from V and 7 from J; bases not matched to a gene: 10. Germline V CDR1 and CDR2: SGHTA, FQGNSA. This CDR3 region has 16 residues. The CDR3 DNA sequence: TGTGCCAGCAGACAATTTGGGACTAGCGGGAGAGGGACCCAGTACTTC. This codes for CASRQFGTSGRGTQYF.

This clone appeared a few times. The chain combines TRBV5-1 with TRBJ2-7, with 7 bases aligning to TRBD1. The CDR3 has 15 amino acids. V lost 4 bases to trimming and J lost 4 bases; unmatched junction nucleotides: 11. Germline loops: CDR1 SGHRS, CDR2 YFSETQ. The DNA of the CDR3 is TGCGCCAGCAGCCCGGTCCCGGGACAGAGTTACGAGCAGTACTTC. As protein: CASSPVPGQSYEQYF.

This clone turned up a few times. J is TRBJ2-3 and V is TRBV19, with D perhaps TRBD2 (5 bases). This CDR3 region has 13 residues. CDR1 is LNHDA and CDR2 is SQIVND in the germline V gene (reference sequence). Trimming stripped 6 bases from V and 2 bases from J, with 9 bases between. CDR3 amino acids: CASSPGYTDTQYF. The CDR3 DNA reads as TGTGCCAGTAGCCCGGGGTACACAGATACGCAGTATTTT.

The J gene is TRBJ2-7, the V gene TRBV4-2, with a weak D call TRBD1 (5 bases). This CDR3 comprises 12 residues. V was cut by 3 bases and J by 7 bases, with 10 bases left in between. Germline V gene lookup returns CDR1 LGHNA and CDR2 YNFKEQ. Here the CDR3 reads CASSHPTAEQYF. For the CDR3, the DNA is TGTGCCAGCAGCCACCCGACAGCTGAGCAGTACTTC.

The gene calls are TRBV6-1 and TRBJ1-5; 7 positions agree with TRBD1. V trimming: 3 bases; J trimming: 4 bases; junction bases outside the gene matches: 6. The CDR3 totals 15 residues. Germline lookup yields CDR1 MNHNS and CDR2 SASEGT. CDR3 bases: TGTGCCAGCAGTGATGGACAGGCGTTAAATCAGCCCCAGCATTTT. Protein: CASSDGQALNQPQHF.

CDR3 in DNA: TGTGCCAGCAGCCTCGACCACAGGGAAATAGGGGAGCAGTTCTTC. Its protein product is CASSLDHREIGEQFF. The chain recombines TRBV6-1 with TRBJ2-1; possibly TRBD1 for D (6 bases). Trimming left V 6 bases short and J 10 bases short, with 22 bases between. Germline lookup yields CDR1 MNHNS and CDR2 SASEGT. The CDR3 consists of 15 residues.